This T cell receptor (beta chain) came from a study of memory B cells and T cells in multiple sclerosis (dated by TCRdb to 2017 to 2018). Notes on the research overall: TCR beta repertoires of autoproliferating peripheral T cells were compared with the TCR beta repertoires of brain lesion-infiltrating T cells in multiple sclerosis patients. A couple of multiple sclerosis patients, for whom either brain lesions at autopsy or brain-infiltrating cells from biopsy were available, were included in TCR sequencing. Study-level results and caveats: Clone-set sizes differed between compartments, which influenced counts of shared clonotypes and required normalization.

PBMCs were isolated by Ficoll density gradient centrifugation and cryopreserved before use. Using the immunoSEQ Platform, TCRbeta CDR3 regions were amplified from extracted genomic DNA. Multiplex PCR, high-throughput sequencing and a vendor bioinformatics pipeline were brought together in the immunoSEQ assay. Per the original workflow: Non-productive sequences and CDR3s shorter than 4 amino acids were removed, and clonotype frequencies were recalculated per sample. In immunoSEQ Analyzer 2.0, a clonotype counted as shared when the CDR3 amino acid, V gene and J gene sequences were identical. To normalize repertoire overlap, the number of shared clonotypes was divided by the product of the two clone-set sizes and multiplied by 1000 to give arbitrary units. In TCRdb, the immuneACCESS table is reduced to in-frame sequences with V and J assigned. These tables do not hold every clone; where another copy was compared, an unresolved V gene accounts for under half, and the others remain unexplained. V and J calls and clone size come straight from that table; D and trimming were deduced from the DNA. Present in this sample are some 7,900 clones, under 60% of which were seen just once. Approximately 33% of the sample lies in the top ten.

From a lookup of the germline V gene, CDR1 and CDR2 are SGHRS and YFSETQ. The CDR3 numbers 15 residues from cysteine through phenylalanine. This entry keeps only the CDR3 DNA: 45 bases, framed from base 1. V has 7 bases trimmed and J has 0 bases trimmed; junction bases matching no gene number 6. About this clone: Its specific antigen is unknown. Per-base quality was not reported, and no clone a single base away is much larger than it.

Sequenced: memory (CD45RO+) CD8+ T cells from blood. The meaning of the sample's cell subset or site label: CD45RO+ memory T cells sorted from peripheral blood. This receptor was identified in a human donor with multiple sclerosis. Rearrangement joined TRBV5-1 to TRBJ1-4, and 7 junctional nucleotides match TRBD1. In nucleotides, the sequence is TGCGCCAGCGGATCTACAGGGGCAACTAATGAAAAACTGTTTTTT. Its translation is CASGSTGATNEKLFF.